Listed here are 20 T cell receptor beta chains from one sample, sequenced in a study of cytomegalovirus exposure and HLA in healthy donors. The PCR had 60 Vbeta and 13 Jbeta primers. Sequencing was performed with immunoSEQ multiplex PCR; in TCRdb, only in-frame clones are kept and a portion is missing. The top ten hold approximately 3.5% of the sample, which has 100,000 to 150,000 clones, around four fifths seen once. The sequencing input was PBMCs. These receptors came from a woman in her forties in good health and CMV-seropositive.

This clone was seen just once. J is TRBJ1-3 and V is TRBV4-1, with a tentative D call TRBD1 (5 bases). V was trimmed by 1 base and J by 5 bases, leaving 12 bases between them. Germline CDR1 MGHRA, CDR2 YSYEKL. The CDR3 loop spans 15 amino acids. CDR3 protein: CASSQVTGSRNTIYF. The CDR3, as DNA: TGCGCCAGCAGCCAAGTAACAGGTTCTAGAAACACCATATATTTT.

The genes are TRBV5-5 and TRBJ2-7; possible D gene TRBD2, 6 bases. The germline V gene has CDR1 SGHKS and CDR2 YYEKEE (reference sequence). V lost 0 bases and J 3 bases, leaving 13 bases between the germline ends. The CDR3 is made up of 15 amino acids. CDR3 DNA sequence: TGTGCCAGCAGCTTGGGACTAGAGATATTCTACGAGCAGTACTTC. This translates into CASSLGLEIFYEQYF.

This clone showed up just a few times. The CDR3 DNA reads TGTGCCAGCAGCACACCACTAGCGGGAGTGTCCTACGAGCAGTACTTC. This codes for CASSTPLAGVSYEQYF. The chain is built from TRBV7-8 and TRBJ2-7; 11 positions match TRBD2. Germline assignment: CDR1 SGHVS and CDR2 FQNEAQ. Losses at the gene ends were 5 bases for V and 1 base for J; bases not matched to a gene: 7. This CDR3 has 16 residues.

The V call is TRBV5-1, the J call TRBJ2-3; 10 positions agree with TRBD2. J gave up 3 bases and V 7 bases, and 5 bases lay outside the gene matches. CDR1 and CDR2 (germline): SGHRS, YFSETQ. This CDR3 comprises 14 residues. CDR3 amino acids: CASFSGRSTDTQYF. CDR3 DNA: TGCGCCAGCTTTAGCGGGAGGTCTACAGATACGCAGTATTTT.

This clone turned up a few times. The chain uses TRBV6-5 and TRBJ1-4; D gene uncertain. V was shortened by 0 bases and J by 8 bases, with 13 bases between the two germline ends. The CDR3 spans 15 residues. Germline V CDR1 and CDR2: MNHEY, SVGAGI. The CDR3 protein is CASSYSRNPREKLFF. The CDR3 DNA is TGTGCCAGCAGTTACTCAAGAAATCCGAGGGAAAAACTGTTTTTT.

This chain uses TRBV15 with TRBJ2-6, with 8 bases identical to TRBD2. The junction had 6 bases not matched to a gene; V was cut back by 6 bases and J by 2 bases. Germline assignment: CDR1 LNHNV and CDR2 YYDKDF (reference sequence). The CDR3 covers 16 residues. CDR3 protein: CATRMTGGAGANVLTF. DNA of the CDR3: TGTGCCACCAGGATGACGGGGGGGGCTGGGGCCAACGTCCTGACTTTC.

As concerns this clone: Other DNA variants within this sample encode the same CDR3. The chain carries TRBV4-3 and TRBJ2-4; 9 bases align to TRBD1. From germline, CDR1 is LGHNA and CDR2 YSLEER. V shed 0 bases and J 8 bases; nucleotides not matched to a gene: 8. The CDR3 covers 16 residues. Here the CDR3 reads CASSQDRTGGMDIQYF. The CDR3 DNA is TGCGCCAGCAGCCAAGATCGAACAGGGGGCATGGACATTCAGTACTTC.

The CDR3 region has the DNA TGTGCCAGCAGTTACTCGACAGGGCGGAACAATGAGCAGTTCTTC. It yields the protein CASSYSTGRNNEQFF. This chain uses TRBV27 with TRBJ2-1; TRBD1 matches 7 bases. J was trimmed by 5 bases and V by 4 bases; bases with no gene match: 8. This CDR3 has 15 residues. Germline CDR1 reads MNHEY; CDR2 reads SMNVEV (reference sequence).

The rearrangement uses TRBV25-1 and TRBJ2-1, with 9 bases lining up with TRBD2. The V segment lost 4 bases and the J segment 6 bases; nucleotides outside the gene matches: 1. The CDR3 consists of 13 residues. The germline CDR1 and CDR2 sequences are MGHDK and SYGVNS. The CDR3 DNA follows: TGTGCCAGCAGTGTAGCGGGAGTCAATGAGCAGTTCTTC. Translating it yields CASSVAGVNEQFF.

CDR3 in amino acids: CASSPRDRFWYF. The CDR3 nucleotides are TGTGCCAGCAGCCCCCGGGACAGGTTTTGGTACTTC. V is TRBV7-8 and J is TRBJ2-5, with 8 bases aligning to TRBD1. The CDR3 has 12 amino acids. Germline lookup yields CDR1 SGHVS and CDR2 FQNEAQ. Trimming removed 5 bases from V and 13 bases from J; junction bases left unmatched: 9.

The chain has TRBV5-4 and TRBJ2-1; TRBD2 aligns across 10 bases. With 3 bases clipped from V and 4 bases from J, the junction kept 16 bases outside the gene matches. The CDR3 has 19 residues. Germline V gene lookup returns CDR1 SGHNT and CDR2 YYREEE (reference sequence). The CDR3 reads CASSYDKKLAGVWYNEQFF. The CDR3 DNA sequence: TGTGCCAGCAGCTACGACAAAAAGCTAGCGGGAGTTTGGTACAATGAGCAGTTCTTC.

This clone was seen once. The gene calls are TRBV5-8 and TRBJ1-5; TRBD1 might be the D (5 bases). Trimming took off 4 bases at V and 4 bases at J, with 9 bases between the two ends. The length of the CDR3 is 13 residues. Germline CDR1 and CDR2: SGHTS and YDEGEE. The CDR3 bases are TGTGCCAGCAGCATGACAGCTAATCAGCCCCAGCATTTT. It is translated as CASSMTANQPQHF.

The CDR3 region has the DNA TGTGCCAGCAGCAACCCCGCGGGTAGCTATGAGCAGTTCTTC. Translating it yields CASSNPAGSYEQFF. The chain has TRBV7-9 and TRBJ2-1; D may be TRBD2 (5 bases). Trimming cost V 5 bases and J 8 bases, with 16 bases left between them. Per the germline V gene, CDR1 is SEHNR and CDR2 is FQNEAQ (reference sequence). CDR3 size: 14 residues.

This clone turned up a few times. The chain has TRBV9 and TRBJ2-3; D unresolved. The germline gives CDR1 SGDLS, CDR2 YYNGEE. CDR3 length equals 15 residues. Deletions cut 4 bases from V and 2 bases from J, with 14 bases between. The CDR3 spells CASSTDGVPTDTQYF. In nucleotides, the CDR3 is TGTGCCAGCAGCACCGATGGAGTCCCCACAGATACGCAGTATTTT. Full variable domain (missing parts from reference TRBV9 and TRBJ2-3): DSGVTQTPKHLITATGQRVTLRCSPRSGDLSVYWYQQSLDQGLQFLIQYYNGEERAKGNILERFSAQQFPDLHSELNLSSLELGDSALYFCASSTDGVPTDTQYFGPGTRLTVL.

This chain joins TRBV28 and TRBJ1-1, with a possible D match to TRBD1 (6 bases). This CDR3 is built from 15 residues. V was clipped by 5 bases and J by 3 bases, with 16 bases between them. Germline lookup yields CDR1 MDHEN and CDR2 SYDVKM. CDR3 nucleotide sequence: TGTGCCAGCAGTCCCCCCGGGACACCTGACACTGAAGCTTTCTTT. It yields the protein CASSPPGTPDTEAFF.

The V and J genes are TRBV28 and TRBJ1-1; D might be TRBD1 (6 bases). Germline values: CDR1 MDHEN, CDR2 SYDVKM. This CDR3 is 16 amino acids long. V dropped 3 bases and J dropped 0 bases, with 14 bases sitting between them. CDR3 protein: CASSFGWGQMNTEAFF. CDR3 sequence (DNA): TGTGCCAGCAGTTTTGGCTGGGGGCAAATGAACACTGAAGCTTTCTTT.

The J gene is TRBJ1-2, the V gene TRBV12-2; the D call in the table, TRBD1, was not verified against the DNA. TRBV12-2 has pseudogene status. This CDR3 is built from 15 residues. CDR3 region: CASRPGRGQNYGYTF. The CDR3 coding sequence is TGTGCAAGTCGCCCTGGACGGGGACAGAACTATGGCTACACCTTC.

This rearrangement joins TRBV27 to TRBJ2-7; D might be TRBD2 (7 bases). Germline V gene data show CDR1 as MNHEY and CDR2 as SMNVEV (reference sequence). Trimming took off 4 bases at V and 2 bases at J, with 18 bases between the two ends. CDR3 length: 16 amino acids. CDR3 loop: CASSWGGTLQTYEQYF. Here the CDR3 DNA reads TGTGCCAGCAGTTGGGGGGGGACACTTCAAACCTACGAGCAGTACTTC.

This clone was seen once. The chain has TRBV6-6 and TRBJ2-1, with a tentative D call TRBD1 (5 bases). Germline V CDR1 and CDR2: MNHNY, SVGAGI (reference sequence). This CDR3 comprises 12 residues. V lost 4 bases and J lost 5, with 6 bases in between. In nucleotides, the CDR3 is TGTGCCAGCAGTTTAGGGGACAATGAGCAGTTCTTC. Translated, it gives CASSLGDNEQFF.

This chain connects TRBV18 to TRBJ2-2; 7 bases align to TRBD1. V shed 3 bases, J shed 9 bases, and the junction held 7 bases outside the gene matches. CDR1 KGHSH and CDR2 LQKENI come from the germline V gene. CDR3 size: 14 residues. CDR3 region: CASSPDREVRELFF. The CDR3 DNA follows: TGTGCCAGCTCACCCGACAGGGAAGTTCGGGAGCTGTTTTTT.